This T cell receptor (beta chain) was captured in a study of regulatory T cells in long-lasting Graves disease (dated by TCRdb to the early 2020s). In terms of the full investigation: Antithyroid drugs had been taken for less than 3 months by newly diagnosed Graves' disease patients. Peripheral blood TCR sequencing and RNA sequencing compared persistent Graves' disease patients with newly diagnosed Graves' disease patients. The study was conducted in China and was registered as a clinical trial. A total of roughly 35 samples underwent TCR sequencing: 13 from persistent and around 20 from newly diagnosed Graves' disease patients.

Trimming at the junction amounts to 3 bases on V and 0 bases on J, and the germline ends lie 9 bases apart. Including cysteine and phenylalanine, the CDR3 has 15 amino acids. Of the read, only the CDR3 DNA is kept; its 45 bases are in frame from base 1. The CDR1 and CDR2 encoded by the germline V gene are SNHLY and FYNNEI. This clonotype was seen only once. It lacks a known antigen. No clone much larger than this one lies a single base away; base qualities are absent. One read yields weak evidence. Library preparation used multiplex PCR. Sequencing was carried out with an Illumina HiSeq 4000. CDR3 regions were amplified by Arm-PCR with iRepertoire HTBI primers to construct TCR beta libraries. Before sequencing, the PCR products underwent gel purification. Per the original workflow: Gene usage analysis of CDR3 amino acid clonotypes used the 50 to 70 TRBV and 14 to 15 TRBJ segments found across samples. Filtered high-quality paired reads were merged into contigs using COPE and FqMerger. BLAST was used to align contigs to IMGT TRBV, TRBD and TRBJ reference genes, with CDR3 defined following IMGT. Clonotypes above 0.1% frequency were classified as highly expanded clones. Repertoire diversity was measured by Shannon entropy, and V-J evenness by the Gini coefficient. Public clonotypes were defined as clonotypes shared by more than one individual. The raw public data were reprocessed by TCRdb itself: fastp quality trimming at Q25, MiXCR clonotype calling, in-frame beta chains only. Rows with one shared CDR3 protein collapse into an entry with the most common genes and DNA. TCRdb's processing, not the study's, gives the V and J calls here. Here the sample has hundreds of thousands of distinct CDR3 sequences; about 15% occur a single time. Clones ranked in the top ten supply approximately 7.8% of the sample.

Interpreted using the paper, the time point label stands for: newly diagnosed GD, antithyroid drugs for less than 3 months. RNA was extracted from PBMCs in TRIzol for both TCR sequencing and RNA sequencing. Graves' disease was diagnosed according to American Thyroid Association guidelines. The patients came from an endocrinology department in Xi'an, China. Each patient gave 7 to 9.5 milliliters of peripheral blood, collected in an EDTA anticoagulant tube. PBMCs were isolated by Ficoll Paque Plus density gradient separation without further T cell sorting. An Agilent 2100 Bioanalyzer and agarose gel were used to assess RNA quality, and a NanoDrop 2000 was used to measure RNA concentration. Findings and caveats that apply to the study as a whole: Compared with newly diagnosed patients, persistent Graves' disease patients had lower TCR Shannon entropy and fewer highly expanded clones, which suggests clonal expansion. Sequencing and analysis were limited to the TCR beta chain. Persistent disease showed preferential use of TRBV28, TRBJ1-2 and TRBJ2-5, whereas newly diagnosed disease favored TRBV20-1 and TRBJ2-1. The study examined only peripheral blood because the primary lesion, thyroid tissue, could not be accessed. Persistent patients shared more public clonotypes among themselves (2,741) than newly diagnosed patients did (more than 950). The authors noted that the small sample size was a limitation that may lower accuracy.

The same data also contributed to another study, on T cells in Graves' hyperthyroidism and ophthalmopathy. The second study's paper adds: Stable Graves' hyperthyroidism was defined as no progression to ophthalmopathy during 18 months of follow-up. Hyperthyroidism patients were newly diagnosed, with disease duration under 2 months, and aged 18 to 65 years. Exclusion was applied to patients with uncontrolled infections, other autoimmune diseases, pregnancy or lactation. Clinical symptoms, serum thyroxine and TRAb, thyroid ultrasound, and orbital computed tomography formed the basis for the diagnoses. The first round of RT-PCR for the TCR CDR3 was performed with the HTBI primer set and the Qiagen OneStep RT-PCR kit. Most expanded thyroid clonotypes (frequency above 0.001) were also detected in blood, suggesting blood repertoires may reflect thyroid immune responses. In cross-validation, a model built on a 13 V-J signature told ophthalmopathy apart from stable hyperthyroidism with approximately 90% sensitivity and about 81% specificity, and in testing the same model reached 80%/75%. During validation, the model predicted progression to ophthalmopathy a median of approximately 6.5 months ahead of onset, with almost 71% sensitivity and more than 72% specificity. To identify distinguishing TCR V-J signatures, a discovery cohort of around 98 patients was used, comprising 43 with Graves' ophthalmopathy and under 60 with stable Graves' hyperthyroidism. Prospective prediction of ophthalmopathy was tested in an independent validation cohort consisting of some 19 hyperthyroidism patients and approximately 16 patients who later progressed to ophthalmopathy. For training and testing, the 95 to 100 patients in the discovery cohort were randomly divided in a 7:3 ratio. In roughly six Graves' hyperthyroidism patients, the study also compared T-cell repertoires from thyroid tissue with T-cell repertoires from blood. Once sampling was done, hyperthyroidism patients were given methimazole at a starting dose of 30 mg daily, whereas ophthalmopathy patients were given high-dose intravenous methylprednisolone. The libraries were constructed in a second round of multiplex PCR and then size-selected and purified. Paired-end sequencing of the libraries was performed with 100 bp reads on an Illumina HiSeq2000. Raw data were processed with SOAPnuke, discarding reads with adapters, uncalled bases, mean Phred below 15, or no exact constant-primer or identifier match. COPE v1.2.5 was used to merge the high-quality paired reads, and each unique nucleotide sequence was defined as a clonotype. MiTCR v1.1 was used to align clonotypes to the IMGT TRBV, TRBD and TRBJ reference segments. The analysis included only V-J combinations with a frequency above 0.0001, which together covered roughly 99% of the repertoires. A TCS score was defined as the ratio between F50 (clonal expansion) and ExV (chaos), using BLOSUM62-based TCRdist between CDR3 peptides within each V-J. Welch's t-statistics and random forest reduced fewer than 550 V-J features to about 13, which were used in a naive Bayes classifier (R e1071). No statistical method was used to set the sample size in advance, and investigators knew the group allocation. The paper reports TCR Vbeta CDR3 sequencing of some 140 peripheral blood samples: some 44 ophthalmopathy, approximately 74 hyperthyroidism and approximately 17 progressor patients.

This receptor chain uses TRBV2 and TRBJ2-1, with no confidently assigned D gene. The source was peripheral blood mononuclear cells (PBMCs), collected at new diagnosis, from a patient treated with antithyroid drugs. This sequence originates from a woman between 40 and 50 years old with Graves disease. Donor details come from another sample of the same person, matched by shared clones. The CDR3 protein sequence reads: CASSDEPLSYNEQFF. The DNA sequence is as follows: TGTGCCAGCAGTGATGAACCTCTCTCCTACAATGAGCAGTTCTTC.